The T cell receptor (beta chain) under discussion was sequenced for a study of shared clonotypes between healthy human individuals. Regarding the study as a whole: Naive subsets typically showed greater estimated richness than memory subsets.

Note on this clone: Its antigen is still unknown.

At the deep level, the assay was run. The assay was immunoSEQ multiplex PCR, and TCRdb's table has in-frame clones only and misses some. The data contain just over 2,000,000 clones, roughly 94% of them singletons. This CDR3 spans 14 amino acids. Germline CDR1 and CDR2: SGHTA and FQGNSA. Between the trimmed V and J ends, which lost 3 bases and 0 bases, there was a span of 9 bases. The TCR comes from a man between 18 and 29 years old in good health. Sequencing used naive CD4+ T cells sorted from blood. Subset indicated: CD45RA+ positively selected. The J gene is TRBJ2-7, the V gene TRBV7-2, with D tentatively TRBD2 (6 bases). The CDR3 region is CASSFWTNSYEQYF. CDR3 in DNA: TGTGCCAGCAGCTTCTGGACTAACTCCTACGAGCAGTACTTC.